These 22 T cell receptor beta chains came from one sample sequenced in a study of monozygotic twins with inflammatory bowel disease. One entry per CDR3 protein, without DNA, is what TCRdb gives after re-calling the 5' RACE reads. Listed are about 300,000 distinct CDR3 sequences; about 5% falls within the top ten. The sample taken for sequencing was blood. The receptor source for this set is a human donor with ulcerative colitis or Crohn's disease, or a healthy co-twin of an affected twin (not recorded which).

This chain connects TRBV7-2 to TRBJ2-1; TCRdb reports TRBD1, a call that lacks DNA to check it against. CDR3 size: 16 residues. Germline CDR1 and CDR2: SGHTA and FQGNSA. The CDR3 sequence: CASSTRGQAGRNEQFF.

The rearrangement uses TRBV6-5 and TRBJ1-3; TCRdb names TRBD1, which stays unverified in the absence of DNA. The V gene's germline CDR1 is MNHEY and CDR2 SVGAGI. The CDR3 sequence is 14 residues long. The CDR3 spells CASSYMAGPDRAYF.

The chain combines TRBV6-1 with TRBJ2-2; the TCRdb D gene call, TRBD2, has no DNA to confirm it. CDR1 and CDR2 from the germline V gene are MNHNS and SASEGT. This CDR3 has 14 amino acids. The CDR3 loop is CASLALPNTGELFF.

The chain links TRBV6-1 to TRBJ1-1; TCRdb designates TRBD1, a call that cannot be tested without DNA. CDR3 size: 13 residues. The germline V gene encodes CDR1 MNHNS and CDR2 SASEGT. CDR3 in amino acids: CASTLDRNTEAFF.

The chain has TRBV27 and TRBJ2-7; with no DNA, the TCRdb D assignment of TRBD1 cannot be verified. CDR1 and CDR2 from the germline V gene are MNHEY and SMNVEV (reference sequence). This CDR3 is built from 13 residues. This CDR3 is CATSRQNGYEQYF.

CDR3 amino acids: CASSPGHSYNEQFF. The chain combines TRBV7-2 with TRBJ2-1; TCRdb's D call of TRBD1 is untestable without DNA. Germline loops: CDR1 SGHTA, CDR2 FQGNSA. The CDR3 is 14 amino acids.

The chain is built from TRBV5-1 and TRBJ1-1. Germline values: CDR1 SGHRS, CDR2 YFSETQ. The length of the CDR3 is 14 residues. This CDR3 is CVSTLWGVDTEAFF.

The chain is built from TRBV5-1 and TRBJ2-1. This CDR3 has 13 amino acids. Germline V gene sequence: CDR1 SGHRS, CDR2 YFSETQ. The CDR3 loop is CASSLDSLNEQFF.

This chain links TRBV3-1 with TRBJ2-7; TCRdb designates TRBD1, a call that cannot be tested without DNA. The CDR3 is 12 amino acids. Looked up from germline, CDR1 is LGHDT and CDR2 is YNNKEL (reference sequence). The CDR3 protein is CASRGDPYEQYF.

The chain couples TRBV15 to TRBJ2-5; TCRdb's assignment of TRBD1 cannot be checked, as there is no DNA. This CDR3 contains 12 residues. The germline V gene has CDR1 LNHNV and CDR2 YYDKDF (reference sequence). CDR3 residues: CATSLFEGDQYF.

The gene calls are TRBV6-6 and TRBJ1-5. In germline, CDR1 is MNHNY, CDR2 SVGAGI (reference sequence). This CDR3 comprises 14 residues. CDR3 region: CASSYLDSNQPQHF.

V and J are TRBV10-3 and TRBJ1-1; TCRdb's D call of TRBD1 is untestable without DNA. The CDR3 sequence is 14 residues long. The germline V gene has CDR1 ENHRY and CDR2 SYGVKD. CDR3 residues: CAIKEGRDHTEAFF.

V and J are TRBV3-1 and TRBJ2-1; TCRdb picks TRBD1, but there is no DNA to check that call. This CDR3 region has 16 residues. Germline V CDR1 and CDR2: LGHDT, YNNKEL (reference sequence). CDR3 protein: CASSPGVGAGDGEQFF.

CDR3 region: CASTGVGRGDWGYTF. The chain has TRBV7-2 and TRBJ1-2; lacking DNA, the TRBD1 call made by TCRdb goes unchecked. This CDR3 comprises 15 residues. Germline lookup yields CDR1 SGHTA and CDR2 FQGNSA.

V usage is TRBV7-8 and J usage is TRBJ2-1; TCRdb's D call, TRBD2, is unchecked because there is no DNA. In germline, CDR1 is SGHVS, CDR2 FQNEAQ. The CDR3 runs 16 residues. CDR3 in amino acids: CASSPRALAGPQGQFF.

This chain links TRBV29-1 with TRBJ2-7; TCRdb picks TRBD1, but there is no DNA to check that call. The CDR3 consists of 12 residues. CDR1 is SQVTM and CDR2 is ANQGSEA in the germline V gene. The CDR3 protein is CSVSRGAYEQYF.

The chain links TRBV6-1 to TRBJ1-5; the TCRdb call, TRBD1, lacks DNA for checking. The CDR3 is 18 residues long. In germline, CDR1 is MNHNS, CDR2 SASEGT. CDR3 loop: CASSRFGIRGGADQPQHF.

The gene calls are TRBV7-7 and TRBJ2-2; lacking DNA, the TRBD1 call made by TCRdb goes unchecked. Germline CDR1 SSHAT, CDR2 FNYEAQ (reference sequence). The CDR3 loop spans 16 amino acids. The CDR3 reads CASSRAGSRYTGELFF.

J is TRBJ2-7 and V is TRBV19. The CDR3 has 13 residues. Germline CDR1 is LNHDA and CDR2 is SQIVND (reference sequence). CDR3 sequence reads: CASSIPGVYEQYF. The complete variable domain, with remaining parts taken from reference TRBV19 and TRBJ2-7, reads DGGITQSPKYLFRKEGQNVTLSCEQNLNHDAMYWYRQDPGQGLRLIYYSQIVNDFQKGDIAEGYSVSREKKESFPLTVTSAQKNPTAFYLCASSIPGVYEQYFGPGTRLTVT.

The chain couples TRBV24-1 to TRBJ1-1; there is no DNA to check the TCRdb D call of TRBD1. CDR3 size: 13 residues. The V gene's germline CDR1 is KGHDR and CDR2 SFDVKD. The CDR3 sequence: CATSRAGGTEAFF.

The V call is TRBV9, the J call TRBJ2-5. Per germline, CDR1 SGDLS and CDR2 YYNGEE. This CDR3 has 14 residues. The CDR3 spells CASSSSRIQETQYF.

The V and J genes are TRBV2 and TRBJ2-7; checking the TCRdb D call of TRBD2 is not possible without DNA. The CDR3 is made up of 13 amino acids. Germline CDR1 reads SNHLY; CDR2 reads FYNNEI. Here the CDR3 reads CAVYSRDIYEQYF.